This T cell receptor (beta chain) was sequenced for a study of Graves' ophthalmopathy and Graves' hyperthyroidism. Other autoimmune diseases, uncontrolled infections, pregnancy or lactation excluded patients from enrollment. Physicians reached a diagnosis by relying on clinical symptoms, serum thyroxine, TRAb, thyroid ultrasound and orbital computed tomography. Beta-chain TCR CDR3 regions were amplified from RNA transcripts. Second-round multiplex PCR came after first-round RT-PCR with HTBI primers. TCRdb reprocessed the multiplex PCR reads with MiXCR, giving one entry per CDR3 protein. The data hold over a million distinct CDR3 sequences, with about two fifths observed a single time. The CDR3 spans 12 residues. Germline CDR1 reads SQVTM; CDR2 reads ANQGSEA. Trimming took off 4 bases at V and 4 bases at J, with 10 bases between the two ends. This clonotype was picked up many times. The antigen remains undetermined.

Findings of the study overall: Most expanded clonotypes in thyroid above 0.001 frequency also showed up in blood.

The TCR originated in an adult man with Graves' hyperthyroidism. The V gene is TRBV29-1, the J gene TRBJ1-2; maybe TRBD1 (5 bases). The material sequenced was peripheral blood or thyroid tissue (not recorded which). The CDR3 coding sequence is TGCAGCGTTGCGGGGGACGGCTATGGCTACACCTTC. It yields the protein CSVAGDGYGYTF.